These T cell receptor beta chains were read from a single sample in a study of TIL therapy for anti-PD-1-resistant metastatic lung cancer. Profiled with immunoSEQ multiplex PCR; TCRdb holds only in-frame clones, not every one. The sample has some 43,000 clones; around three quarters are singletons. The input for sequencing was blood, taken at baseline. The receptors come from a man between 65 and 85 years old with non-small cell lung cancer. Both conserved end residues are part of each CDR3. A D gene is named only where the DNA matches it firmly. The listing skips clone size in some rows; elsewhere it reads once, few, many or a size class.

J gene | clone size | CDR3 length | V gene | D gene | CDR3 DNA | CDR3 protein
TRBJ1-4 | NA | 14 | TRBV30 | NA | TGTGCCTGGAGTGTAGCCGGGGGCGATGAAAAACTGTTTTTT | CAWSVAGGDEKLFF
TRBJ1-5 | NA | 16 | TRBV5-6 | TRBD1 | TGTGCCAGCAGTTACATGGGACAGGGGGCAAGTCAGCCCCAGCATTTT | CASSYMGQGASQPQHF
TRBJ2-5 | NA | 15 | TRBV28 | TRBD1 | TGTGCCAGCGGATCCGGGACAGAGAATCAAGAGACCCAGTACTTC | CASGSGTENQETQYF
TRBJ1-2 | NA | 13 | TRBV5-1 | NA | TGCGCCAGCAGCTTAAACAGCCGGGAAGGCTACACCTTC | CASSLNSREGYTF
TRBJ1-3 | NA | 14 | TRBV6-1 | NA | TGTGCCAGCACAACAGGGTCCACTGGAAACACCATATATTTT | CASTTGSTGNTIYF
TRBJ2-1 | NA | 15 | TRBV11-2 | TRBD2 | TGTGCCAGCAGCCTCGGACTAGCGGGGTACAATGAGCAGTTCTTC | CASSLGLAGYNEQFF
TRBJ1-2 | NA | 14 | TRBV18 | TRBD1 | TGTGCCAGCTCACTCGGGACAGGGAAAAGTGGCTACACCTTC | CASSLGTGKSGYTF
TRBJ1-1 | NA | 14 | TRBV13 | TRBD1 | TGTGCCAGCAGCTTAAGGGACAGGGGCGCTCGAGCTTTCTTT | CASSLRDRGARAFF
TRBJ2-5 | NA | 15 | TRBV5-4 | TRBD1 | TGTGCCAGCAGCCCCGCGCGACAGGGGGAAGAGACCCAGTACTTC | CASSPARQGEETQYF
TRBJ2-7 | NA | 14 | TRBV2 | NA | TGTGCCAGCAGTACCTCGGACGGAACCTACGAGCAGTACTTC | CASSTSDGTYEQYF
TRBJ2-1 | once | 18 | TRBV28 | TRBD2 | TGTGCCAGCAGTTTATGGCCCGGGACTAGCGGGAGTTCGAATGAGCAGTTCTTC | CASSLWPGTSGSSNEQFF
TRBJ2-7 | NA | 15 | TRBV10-2 | TRBD1 | TGCGCCAGCAGGGCGTCCGGGACAGGGCCCCACGAGCAGTACTTC | CASRASGTGPHEQYF
TRBJ1-2 | NA | 16 | TRBV6-1 | NA | TGTGCCAGCAGTGAAGTAGTCGGAGGGACTGGCTATGGCTACACCTTC | CASSEVVGGTGYGYTF
TRBJ1-5 | NA | 13 | TRBV19 | TRBD1 | TGTGCCAGTAATCGACAGGGTAATCAGCCCCAGCATTTT | CASNRQGNQPQHF
TRBJ2-5 | NA | 15 | TRBV6-5 | NA | TGTGCCAGCAGTCTGGGTAGTTCCCTAAGAGAGACCCAGTACTTC | CASSLGSSLRETQYF
TRBJ2-3 | NA | 14 | TRBV30 | NA | TGTGCCTGGAGTATCCCTCCCAGCACAGATACGCAGTATTTT | CAWSIPPSTDTQYF
TRBJ2-3 | few | 16 | TRBV15 | TRBD2 | TGTGCCACCAGCCCCTCTAGCGGGAGCGGAGGAGATACGCAGTATTTT | CATSPSSGSGGDTQYF
TRBJ2-6 | few | 14 | TRBV6-4 | NA | TGTGCCAGCAGTGCGGACTCTGGGGCCAACGTCCTGACTTTC | CASSADSGANVLTF
TRBJ1-2 | NA | 14 | TRBV28 | TRBD1 | TGTGCCAGCAGCTACCGACAGGGGGCTTATGGCTACACCTTC | CASSYRQGAYGYTF
TRBJ2-7 | NA | 14 | TRBV25-1 | NA | TGTGCCAGCAGTGATCTCAAGGGGGTCCACGAGCAGTACTTC | CASSDLKGVHEQYF
TRBJ1-2 | once | 13 | TRBV5-4 | NA | TGTGCCAGCAGCTTGGGAGGGGAAATCGGCTACACCTTC | CASSLGGEIGYTF
TRBJ1-6 | NA | 14 | TRBV11-2 | TRBD1 | TGTGCCAGCACCTTTCGACAGGGCAGTTCACCCCTCCACTTT | CASTFRQGSSPLHF
TRBJ1-1 | NA | 15 | TRBV11-2 | TRBD1 | TGTGCCAGCAGCTCCGACAGGGGAGAGAACACTGAAGCTTTCTTT | CASSSDRGENTEAFF
TRBJ2-2 | NA | 16 | TRBV9 | TRBD2 | TGTGCCAGCAGCGTATCTTCAGGACTAGACACCGGGGAGCTGTTTTTT | CASSVSSGLDTGELFF
TRBJ2-7 | NA | 16 | TRBV15 | NA | TGTGCCACCAGCAGAGACAGGGGGGGTCCTTACTACGAGCAGTACTTC | CATSRDRGGPYYEQYF
TRBJ2-3 | NA | 12 | TRBV6-4 | NA | TGTGCCAGCAGGGGAGCCTCAGATACGCAGTATTTT | CASRGASDTQYF
TRBJ2-7 | once | 16 | TRBV4-1 | NA | TGCGCCAGCAGCCAAGGGGAGAGCGGGCCCTCCTACGAGCAGTACTTC | CASSQGESGPSYEQYF
TRBJ1-1 | NA | 15 | TRBV9 | TRBD1 | TGTGCCAGCAGCCCCGGGACAGGGACGAACACTGAAGCTTTCTTT | CASSPGTGTNTEAFF
TRBJ2-4 | NA | 15 | TRBV11-3 | NA | TGTGCCAGCAGCTTTGCCTCAGAGACCAAAAACATTCAGTACTTC | CASSFASETKNIQYF
TRBJ2-7 | NA | 12 | TRBV19 | NA | TGTGCCAGTAGTTCGGGGTCCTACGAGCAGTACTTC | CASSSGSYEQYF
TRBJ1-5 | NA | 13 | TRBV19 | NA | TGTGCCAGTACCCCAAGGGTCAATCAGCCCCAGCATTTT | CASTPRVNQPQHF
TRBJ2-5 | NA | 18 | TRBV12-5 | NA | TGTGCTAGTGGTTTGGTACCGAGGAATCCCGGGGGACAAGAGACCCAGTACTTC | CASGLVPRNPGGQETQYF
TRBJ2-2 | NA | 16 | TRBV25-1 | NA | TGTGCCAGCAAATCTCCCGGTGCGATGAACACCGGGGAGCTGTTTTTT | CASKSPGAMNTGELFF
TRBJ2-4 | NA | 12 | TRBV13 | NA | TGTGCCAGCAGCTTAGGCAAAAACATTCAGTACTTC | CASSLGKNIQYF
TRBJ2-2 | NA | 17 | TRBV5-1 | NA | TGCGCCAGCAGCTTGGTTCGGGAGTGGAGGAACACCGGGGAGCTGTTTTTT | CASSLVREWRNTGELFF
TRBJ2-7 | few | 12 | TRBV6-5 | NA | TGTGCCAGCAGTCGCGACAGCTACGAGCAGTACTTC | CASSRDSYEQYF
TRBJ1-2 | few | 13 | TRBV4-2 | NA | TGTGCCAGCAGCCAAGATGGGGGATATGGCTACACCTTC | CASSQDGGYGYTF
TRBJ2-3 | NA | 16 | TRBV11-2 | TRBD2 | TGTGCCAGCAGCTTAGAGTTTGCGGGAGGAGGGGATACGCAGTATTTT | CASSLEFAGGGDTQYF
TRBJ2-7 | NA | 13 | TRBV5-6 | TRBD1 | TGTGCCAGCAGCCTAGGGACAGGCTACGAGCAGTACTTC | CASSLGTGYEQYF
TRBJ2-7 | NA | 15 | TRBV7-6 | NA | TGTGCCAGCAGCTTAGATAGGGTCCCATCCTACGAGCAGTACTTC | CASSLDRVPSYEQYF
TRBJ2-7 | NA | 14 | TRBV10-2 | TRBD1 | TGCGCCAGCACCCCTCGACAGGGACACTACGAGCAGTACTTC | CASTPRQGHYEQYF
TRBJ1-3 | few | 14 | TRBV15 | NA | TGTGCCACCAGCGCAGGGAGTTCTGGAAACACCATATATTTT | CATSAGSSGNTIYF
TRBJ2-7 | once | 13 | TRBV7-9 | NA | TGTGCCAGCAGCGCCGGGATCTCCTACGAGCAGTACTTC | CASSAGISYEQYF
TRBJ1-5 | few | 14 | TRBV18 | NA | TGTGCCAGCTCACCAGGGGGCGGCAATCAGCCCCAGCATTTT | CASSPGGGNQPQHF
TRBJ2-3 | NA | 16 | TRBV7-9 | TRBD2 | TGTGCCAGCAGCCCTGGACTAGCTGGTTTCACAGATACGCAGTATTTT | CASSPGLAGFTDTQYF
TRBJ2-7 | NA | 15 | TRBV10-1 | TRBD2 | TGCGCCAGCAGTGAGTCAAGGGAGGGCCTAACCGAGCAGTACTTC | CASSESREGLTEQYF
TRBJ2-2 | NA | 16 | TRBV10-3 | NA | TGTGCCACAAATCCCAGGGTGTCAGAGAACACCGGGGAGCTGTTTTTT | CATNPRVSENTGELFF
TRBJ1-1 | NA | 13 | TRBV14 | NA | TGTGCCAGCAGCCAAGACGAGAACACTGAAGCTTTCTTT | CASSQDENTEAFF
TRBJ2-7 | large | 14 | TRBV18 | TRBD1 | TGTGCCAGCTCACCGGGACAGGGCACCTACGAGCAGTACTTC | CASSPGQGTYEQYF
TRBJ1-4 | NA | 12 | TRBV6-1 | NA | TGTGCCAGCAGTGAAAGGGCAGAAAAACTGTTTTTT | CASSERAEKLFF
TRBJ1-6 | NA | 18 | TRBV18 | NA | TGTGCCAGCTCACCCGAGGAACGCGGGACCTCCTATAATTCACCCCTCCACTTT | CASSPEERGTSYNSPLHF
TRBJ1-5 | NA | 15 | TRBV19 | TRBD1 | TGTGCCAGTAAGTCTGACAGGGCTAGCAATCAGCCCCAGCATTTT | CASKSDRASNQPQHF
TRBJ1-1 | NA | 14 | TRBV28 | TRBD1 | TGTGCCAGCACTACGACAGGGGGCTTCACTGAAGCTTTCTTT | CASTTTGGFTEAFF
TRBJ2-3 | NA | 12 | TRBV25-1 | NA | TGTGCCAGCAGGGGCGTGACAGATACGCAGTATTTT | CASRGVTDTQYF
TRBJ1-1 | NA | 13 | TRBV6-5 | NA | TGTGCCAGCAGTGACCCTCCGAACACTGAAGCTTTCTTT | CASSDPPNTEAFF